This T cell receptor (beta chain) is drawn from a study of T cell repertoires in cytomegalovirus infection. Study-level background: Alongside well-studied HLA-B-restricted CMV epitopes, recently identified HLA-C-restricted CMV epitopes were also used. Public TCR beta signatures were indicative of both CMV infection and a matching HLA type.

One entry per CDR3 protein, called by TCRdb with MiXCR from the reads. The sample consists of around 900,000 distinct CDR3 sequences, around 32% of them appearing once. As concerns this clonotype: Antigen: not known.

Study-wide findings and caveats: In two of eight donors, the top clonotype was HLA-C-restricted CMV-specific. Individuals carrying CMV plus the relevant HLA were identified by cumulative frequency of public TCR beta families.

CDR1 is MNHEY and CDR2 is SVGAGI in the germline V gene. J lost 1 base, V lost 7 bases, and 3 bases had no gene match. The length of the CDR3 is 13 residues. V gene TRBV6-5 combines with J gene TRBJ1-2, with 7 bases aligning to TRBD1. Sequencing was performed on cultured CD8+ T cells from PBMCs, taken from culture after CMV antigen stimulation. This receptor was taken from a human donor in good health (CMV status not recorded). Some clones in this sample may be carry-over from other donors' samples. CDR3 nucleotides: TGTGCCAGCATGCCAGGGGGTAACTATGGCTACACCTTC. Its protein is CASMPGGNYGYTF.